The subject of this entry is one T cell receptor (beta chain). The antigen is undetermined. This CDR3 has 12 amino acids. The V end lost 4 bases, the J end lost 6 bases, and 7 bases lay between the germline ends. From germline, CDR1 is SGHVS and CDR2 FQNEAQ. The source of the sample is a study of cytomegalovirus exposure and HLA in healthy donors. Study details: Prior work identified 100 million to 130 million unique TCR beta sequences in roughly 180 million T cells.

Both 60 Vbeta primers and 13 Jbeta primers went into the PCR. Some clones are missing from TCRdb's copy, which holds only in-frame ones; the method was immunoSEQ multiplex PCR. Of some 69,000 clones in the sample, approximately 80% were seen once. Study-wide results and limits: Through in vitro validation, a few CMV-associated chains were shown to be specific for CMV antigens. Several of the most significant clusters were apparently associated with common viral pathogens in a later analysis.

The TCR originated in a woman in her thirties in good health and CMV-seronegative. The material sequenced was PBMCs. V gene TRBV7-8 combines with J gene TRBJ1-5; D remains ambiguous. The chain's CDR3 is CASSSASQPQHF. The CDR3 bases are TGTGCCAGCAGCTCGGCTAGTCAGCCCCAGCATTTT.